This T cell receptor (beta chain) was profiled in a study of blood T cell repertoires in COVID-19. Study details: Specimens from acute and convalescent COVID-19 originated in the United States, Italy and Spain.

This clone was seen once. Under the authors' procedure: Estimated nucleated cell counts came from reference gene primer amplification. The method was immunoSEQ multiplex PCR; TCRdb's version includes in-frame clones alone and lacks a portion of them. Clonal size and the V and J genes are those of that table, whereas D and trimming came from the DNA. The repertoire has 200,000 to 300,000 clones, approximately 90% of them found once; the top ten carry roughly 2.4%. Cohort assignment relied on participant-reported clinical history. Trimming removed 5 bases from V and 5 bases from J; junction bases left unmatched: 3. The CDR3 has 14 amino acids. The germline CDR1 and CDR2 sequences are SGHTA and FQGNSA.

Sequenced: PBMCs or T cells enriched from blood (not recorded which). The clonotype originates from a woman aged 40 to 55 with acute COVID-19. V is TRBV7-2 and J is TRBJ1-6; 7 bases map to TRBD1. CDR3 nucleotide sequence: TGTGCCAGCAGCCAGGGGACAGATAATTCACCCCTCCACTTT. It translates to CASSQGTDNSPLHF.